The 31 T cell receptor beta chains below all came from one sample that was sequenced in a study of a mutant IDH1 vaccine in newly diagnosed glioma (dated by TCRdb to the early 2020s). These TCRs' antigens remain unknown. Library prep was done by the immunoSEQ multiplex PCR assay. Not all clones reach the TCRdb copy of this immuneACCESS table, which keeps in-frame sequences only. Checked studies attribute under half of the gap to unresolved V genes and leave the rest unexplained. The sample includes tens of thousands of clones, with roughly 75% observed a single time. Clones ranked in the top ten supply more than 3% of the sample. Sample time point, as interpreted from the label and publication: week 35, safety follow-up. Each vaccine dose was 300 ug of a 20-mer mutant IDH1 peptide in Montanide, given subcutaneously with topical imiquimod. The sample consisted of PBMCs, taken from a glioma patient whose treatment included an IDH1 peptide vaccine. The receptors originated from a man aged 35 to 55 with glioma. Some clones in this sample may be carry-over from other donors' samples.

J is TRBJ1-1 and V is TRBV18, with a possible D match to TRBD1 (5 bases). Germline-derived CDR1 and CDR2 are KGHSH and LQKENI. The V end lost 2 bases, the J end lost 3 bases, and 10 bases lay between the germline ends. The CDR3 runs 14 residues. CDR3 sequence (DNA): TGTGCCAGCTCACCAGGGGGGGGACACACTGAAGCTTTCTTT. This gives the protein CASSPGGGHTEAFF.

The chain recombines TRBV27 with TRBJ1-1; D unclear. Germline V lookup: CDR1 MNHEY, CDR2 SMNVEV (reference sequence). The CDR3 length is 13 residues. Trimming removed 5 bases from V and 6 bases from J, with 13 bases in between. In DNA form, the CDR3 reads TGTGCCAGCAGTCAGGTGTCGTCTTCTGAAGCTTTCTTT. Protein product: CASSQVSSSEAFF.

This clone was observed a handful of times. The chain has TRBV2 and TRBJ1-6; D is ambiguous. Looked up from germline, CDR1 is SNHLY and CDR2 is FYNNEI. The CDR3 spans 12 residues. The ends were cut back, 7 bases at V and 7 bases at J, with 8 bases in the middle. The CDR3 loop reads CASTLPNSPLHF. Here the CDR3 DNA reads TGTGCCAGCACCCTTCCAAATTCACCCCTCCACTTT.

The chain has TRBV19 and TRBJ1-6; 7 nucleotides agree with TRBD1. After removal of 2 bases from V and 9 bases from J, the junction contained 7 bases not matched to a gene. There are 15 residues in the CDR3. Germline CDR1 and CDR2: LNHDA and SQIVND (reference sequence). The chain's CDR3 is CASSIRDRSGSPLHF. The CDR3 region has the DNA TGTGCCAGTAGTATAAGGGACAGAAGCGGTTCACCCCTCCACTTT.

In nucleotides, the CDR3 is TGCAGTGCGGGAAACTACGAGCAGTACTTC. It yields the protein CSAGNYEQYF. The rearrangement links TRBV20-1 to TRBJ2-7; D is undetermined. Germline loops: CDR1 DFQATT, CDR2 SNEGSKA (reference sequence). V was pared by 6 bases and J by 3 bases, with 6 bases between. The CDR3 covers 10 residues.

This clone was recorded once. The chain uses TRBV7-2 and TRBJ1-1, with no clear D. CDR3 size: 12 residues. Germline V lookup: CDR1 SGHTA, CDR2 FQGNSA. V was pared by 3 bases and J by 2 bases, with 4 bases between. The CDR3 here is CASSFPNTEAFF. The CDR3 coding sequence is TGTGCCAGCAGCTTCCCCAACACTGAAGCTTTCTTT.

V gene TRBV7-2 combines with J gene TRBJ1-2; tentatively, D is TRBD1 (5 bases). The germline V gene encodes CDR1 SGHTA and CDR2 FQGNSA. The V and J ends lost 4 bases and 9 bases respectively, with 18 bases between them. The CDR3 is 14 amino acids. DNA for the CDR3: TGTGCCAGCAGCTCCGACATAGCCCAGGGACGCTACACCTTC. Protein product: CASSSDIAQGRYTF.

The CDR3 loop is CASTIEGGVKYQPQHF. In nucleotides, the CDR3 is TGTGCCAGTACCATTGAGGGCGGGGTAAAATACCAGCCCCAGCATTTT. The genes are TRBV19 and TRBJ1-5; D gene ambiguous. This CDR3 region has 16 residues. The germline V gene encodes CDR1 LNHDA and CDR2 SQIVND (reference sequence). The V end was cut by 7 bases, the J end by 7 bases, with 23 bases between. The full variable domain, with the rest looked up from reference TRBV19 and TRBJ1-5, is DGGITQSPKYLFRKEGQNVTLSCEQNLNHDAMYWYRQDPGQGLRLIYYSQIVNDFQKGDIAEGYSVSREKKESFPLTVTSAQKNPTAFYLCASTIEGGVKYQPQHFGDGTRLSIL.

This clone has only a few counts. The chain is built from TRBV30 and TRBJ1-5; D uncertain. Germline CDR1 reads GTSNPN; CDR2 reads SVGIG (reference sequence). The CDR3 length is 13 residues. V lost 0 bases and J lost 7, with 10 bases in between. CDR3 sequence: CAWSVRGQQPQHF. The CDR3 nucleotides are TGTGCCTGGAGTGTACGAGGTCAACAGCCCCAGCATTTT.

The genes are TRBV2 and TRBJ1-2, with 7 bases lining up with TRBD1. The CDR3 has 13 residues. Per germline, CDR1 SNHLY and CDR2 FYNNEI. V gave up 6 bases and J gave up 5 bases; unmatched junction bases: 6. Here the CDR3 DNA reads TGTGCCAGCAGCAGGGACAGAGAATATGGCTACACCTTC. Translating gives CASSRDREYGYTF.

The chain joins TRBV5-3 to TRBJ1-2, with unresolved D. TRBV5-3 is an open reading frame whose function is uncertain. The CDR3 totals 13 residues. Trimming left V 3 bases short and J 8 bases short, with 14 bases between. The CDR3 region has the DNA TGTGCCAGAAGCTGGGCACAACGAACGGGCTACACCTTC. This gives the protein CARSWAQRTGYTF.

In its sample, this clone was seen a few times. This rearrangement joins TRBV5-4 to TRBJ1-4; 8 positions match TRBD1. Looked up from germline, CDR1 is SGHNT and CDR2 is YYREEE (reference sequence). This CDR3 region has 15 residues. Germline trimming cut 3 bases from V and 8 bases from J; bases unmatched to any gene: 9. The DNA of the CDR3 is TGTGCCAGCAGCTCTCGGACAGGGCCAAGAGAAAAACTGTTTTTT. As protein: CASSSRTGPREKLFF.

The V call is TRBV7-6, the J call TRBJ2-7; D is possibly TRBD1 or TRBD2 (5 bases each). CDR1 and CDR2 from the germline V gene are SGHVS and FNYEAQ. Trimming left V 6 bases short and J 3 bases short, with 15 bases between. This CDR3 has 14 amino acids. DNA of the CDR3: TGTGCCAGCAGTCCCGCCCAGAGGGGCTACGAGCAGTACTTC. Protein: CASSPAQRGYEQYF.

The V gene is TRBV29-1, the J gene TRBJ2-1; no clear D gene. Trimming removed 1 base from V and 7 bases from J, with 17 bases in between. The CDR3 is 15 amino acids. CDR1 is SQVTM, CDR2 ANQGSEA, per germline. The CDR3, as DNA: TGCAGCGTTGAAGCTGTGAAGGGATCACGTAATGAGCAGTTCTTC. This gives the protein CSVEAVKGSRNEQFF.

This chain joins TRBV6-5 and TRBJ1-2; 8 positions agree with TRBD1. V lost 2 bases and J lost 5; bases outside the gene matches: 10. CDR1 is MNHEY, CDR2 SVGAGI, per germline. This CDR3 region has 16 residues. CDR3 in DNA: TGTGCCAGCAGTTACCTTCCCGGACAGGGAAGATATGGCTACACCTTC. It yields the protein CASSYLPGQGRYGYTF.

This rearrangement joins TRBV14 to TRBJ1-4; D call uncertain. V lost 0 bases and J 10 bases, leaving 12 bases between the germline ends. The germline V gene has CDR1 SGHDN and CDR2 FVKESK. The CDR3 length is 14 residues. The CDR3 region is CASSQDLLLSKLFF. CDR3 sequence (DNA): TGTGCCAGCAGCCAAGATCTACTACTCTCAAAACTGTTTTTT. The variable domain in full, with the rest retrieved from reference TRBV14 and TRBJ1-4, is EAGVTQFPSHSVIEKGQTVTLRCDPISGHDNLYWYRRVMGKEIKFLLHFVKESKQDESGMPNNRFLAERTGGTYSTLKVQPAELEDSGVYFCASSQDLLLSKLFFGSGTQLSVL.

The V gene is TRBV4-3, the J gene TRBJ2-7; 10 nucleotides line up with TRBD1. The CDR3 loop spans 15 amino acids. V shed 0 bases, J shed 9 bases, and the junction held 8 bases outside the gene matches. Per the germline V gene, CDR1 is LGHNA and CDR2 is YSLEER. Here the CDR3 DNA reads TGCGCCAGCAGCCAAGACCCCGGACAGGGGGGGGTGCAGTACTTC. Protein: CASSQDPGQGGVQYF.

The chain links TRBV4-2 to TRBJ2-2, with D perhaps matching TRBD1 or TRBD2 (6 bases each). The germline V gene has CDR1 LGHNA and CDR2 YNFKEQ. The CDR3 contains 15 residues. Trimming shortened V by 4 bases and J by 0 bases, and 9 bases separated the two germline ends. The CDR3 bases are TGTGCCAGCAGCCGCGGGACAACGAACACCGGGGAGCTGTTTTTT. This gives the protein CASSRGTTNTGELFF.

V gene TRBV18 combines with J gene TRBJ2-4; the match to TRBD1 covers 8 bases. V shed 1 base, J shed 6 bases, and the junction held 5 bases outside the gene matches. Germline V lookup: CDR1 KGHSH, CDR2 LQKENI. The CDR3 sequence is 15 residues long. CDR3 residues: CASSPLGQGGNIQYF. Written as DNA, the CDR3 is TGTGCCAGCTCACCACTTGGACAGGGAGGAAACATTCAGTACTTC.

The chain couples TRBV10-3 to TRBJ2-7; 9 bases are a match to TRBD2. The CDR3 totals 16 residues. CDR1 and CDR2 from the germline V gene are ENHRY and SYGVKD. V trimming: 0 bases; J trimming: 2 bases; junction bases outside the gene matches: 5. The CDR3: CAISESTRGGPYEQYF. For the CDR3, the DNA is TGTGCCATCAGTGAGTCTACGCGGGGGGGCCCCTACGAGCAGTACTTC.

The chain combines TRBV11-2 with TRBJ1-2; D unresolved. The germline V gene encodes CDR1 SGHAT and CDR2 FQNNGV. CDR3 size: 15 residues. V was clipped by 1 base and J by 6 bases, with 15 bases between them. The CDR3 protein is CASSLASVRVHGYTF. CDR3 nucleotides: TGTGCCAGCAGCTTAGCTTCAGTTCGGGTTCATGGCTACACCTTC.

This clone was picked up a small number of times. The CDR3 loop reads CASSLDGRPDTDTQYF. In nucleotides, the CDR3 is TGCGCCAGCAGCTTGGACGGCAGGCCCGACACAGATACGCAGTATTTT. V usage is TRBV5-1 and J usage is TRBJ2-3, with D unclear. The germline V and J ends were trimmed by 0 bases and 2 bases, with 13 bases remaining between them. Germline V gene lookup returns CDR1 SGHRS and CDR2 YFSETQ. The CDR3 length is 16 residues.

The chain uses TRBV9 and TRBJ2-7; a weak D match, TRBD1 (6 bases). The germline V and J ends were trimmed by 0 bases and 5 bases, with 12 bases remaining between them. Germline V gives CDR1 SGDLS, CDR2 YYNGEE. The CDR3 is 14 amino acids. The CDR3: CASSVGVGGDEQYF. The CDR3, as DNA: TGTGCCAGCAGCGTAGGGGTAGGGGGAGACGAGCAGTACTTC.

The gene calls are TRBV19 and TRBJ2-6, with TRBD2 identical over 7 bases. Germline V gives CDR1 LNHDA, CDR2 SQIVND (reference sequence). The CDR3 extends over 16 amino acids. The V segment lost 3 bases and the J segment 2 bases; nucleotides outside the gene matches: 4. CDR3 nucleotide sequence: TGTGCCAGTAGTATTTGGGGAGGGGCTGGGGCCAACGTCCTGACTTTC. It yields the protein CASSIWGGAGANVLTF.

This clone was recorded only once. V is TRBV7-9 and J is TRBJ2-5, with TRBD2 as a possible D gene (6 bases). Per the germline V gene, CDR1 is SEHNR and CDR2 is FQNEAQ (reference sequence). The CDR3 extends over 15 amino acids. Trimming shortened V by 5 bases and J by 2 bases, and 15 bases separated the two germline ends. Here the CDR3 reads CASSTGTSLQETQYF. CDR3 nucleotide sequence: TGTGCCAGCAGCACCGGGACTTCGTTACAAGAGACCCAGTACTTC.

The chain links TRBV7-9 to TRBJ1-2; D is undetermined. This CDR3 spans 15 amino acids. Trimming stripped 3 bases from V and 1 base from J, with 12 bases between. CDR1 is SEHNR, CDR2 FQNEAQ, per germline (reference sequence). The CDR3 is CASSLGRRDNYGYTF. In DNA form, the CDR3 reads TGTGCCAGCAGCTTGGGTCGGCGGGATAACTATGGCTACACCTTC.

The CDR3 is CASSFRTIPDSSGGRAGELFF. CDR3 coding DNA: TGTGCCAGCAGCTTTCGGACAATCCCGGATTCTAGCGGGGGAAGGGCCGGGGAGCTGTTTTTT. The chain couples TRBV13 to TRBJ2-2, with 10 positions matching TRBD2. J lost 6 bases, V lost 3 bases, and 22 bases had no gene match. CDR3 length equals 21 residues. In germline, CDR1 is PRHDT, CDR2 FYEKMQ (reference sequence).

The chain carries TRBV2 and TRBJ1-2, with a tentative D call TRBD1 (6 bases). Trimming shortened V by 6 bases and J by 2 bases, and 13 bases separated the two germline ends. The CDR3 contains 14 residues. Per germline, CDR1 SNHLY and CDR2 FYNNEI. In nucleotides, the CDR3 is TGTGCCAGCAGATACAGGGCCACAAACTATGGCTACACCTTC. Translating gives CASRYRATNYGYTF.

The CDR3: CASSLGGEGTDTQYF. CDR3 in DNA: TGTGCCAGCAGCCTCGGGGGAGAGGGCACAGATACGCAGTATTTT. The chain has TRBV14 and TRBJ2-3; the D gene is possibly TRBD2 (6 bases). The V gene's germline CDR1 is SGHDN and CDR2 FVKESK. Trimming removed 4 bases at V and 1 base at J, with 12 bases between. The CDR3 sequence is 15 residues long.

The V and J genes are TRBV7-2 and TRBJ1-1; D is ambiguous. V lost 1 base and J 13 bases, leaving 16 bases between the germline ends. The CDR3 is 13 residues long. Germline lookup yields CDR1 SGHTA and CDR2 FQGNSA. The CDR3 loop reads CASSLEGSSFYFF. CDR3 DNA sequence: TGTGCCAGCAGCTTAGAAGGGAGCTCTTTTTATTTCTTT.

CDR3: CASTLERRLNYGYTF. The DNA for the CDR3 is TGTGCCAGCACCCTTGAGCGCAGGCTGAACTATGGCTACACCTTC. The chain links TRBV6-1 to TRBJ1-2; D is unresolved. The germline V and J ends were trimmed by 7 bases and 2 bases, with 17 bases remaining between them. Germline V gene sequence: CDR1 MNHNS, CDR2 SASEGT. The CDR3 totals 15 residues.